This T cell receptor beta chain emerged from a study of Ad26.COV2.S vaccination and SARS-CoV-2 variants. Study overall: By the intramuscular route, Ad26.COV2.S was given once, or twice 56 days apart. General study findings and limits: Breadth of non-spike TCRs did not differ between vaccinees and placebo recipients.

Described treatment: about 20 received Ad26.COV2.S at low or high dose, single or two shots; five or six received placebo; per-sample allocation not given. Sampling occurred on day 63 after the first vaccine or placebo injection. To note about this clone: Its antigen is currently unknown.

This CDR3 has 14 residues. The ends were cut back, 4 bases at V and 5 bases at J, with 14 bases in the middle. Germline V lookup: CDR1 SGHNT, CDR2 YENEEA. The method was immunoSEQ multiplex PCR; TCRdb's version includes in-frame clones alone and lacks a portion of them. Of 350,000 to 450,000 clones listed, around nine tenths are singletons. The TCR originated in a person aged 18-60 years who received the Ad26.COV2.S COVID-19 vaccine or a placebo. This chain joins TRBV11-3 and TRBJ1-2, with D possibly TRBD1 on 5 matching bases. Sequencing was performed on peripheral blood, taken in a trial of Ad26.COV2.S vaccine versus placebo. CDR3 residues: CASSSTAVGYGYTF. In DNA form, the CDR3 reads TGTGCCAGCAGCTCGACAGCGGTTGGATATGGCTACACCTTC.